This is a list of T cell receptor beta chains from one sample in a study of healthy donors' naive CD4 and CD8 T cells. TCRdb re-derived calls from the reads in MiXCR, one entry per CDR3 protein. The sample shows 180,000 or so distinct CDR3 sequences, 74% of them seen only once. The sequenced sample was naive CD4+ and CD8+ T cells sorted from blood, pooled from several donors. These receptors all stem from a pool of human donors in good health; the sample pools cells from several healthy donors. CDR3s include the opening cysteine and the closing phenylalanine or tryptophan. Each record gives: D gene, clone size, V gene, J gene, CDR3 DNA, CDR3 protein. A D gene is named only where the DNA matches it firmly. Size is omitted from some rows. Given values are once, few, many or a class for expanded clones.

TRBD2	.	TRBV2	TRBJ2-7	TGTGCCACCAAAGGGGCGTCGGGGGGTAGCTACGAGCAGTACTTC	CATKGASGGSYEQYF
.	.	TRBV29-1	TRBJ2-1	TGCAGCGTTGCGGTCGCGGCCACCTACAATGAGCAGTTCTTC	CSVAVAATYNEQFF
TRBD1	.	TRBV29-1	TRBJ2-7	TGCAGCGTTCTAAATGGACAGGTGTCCTACGAGCAGTACTTC	CSVLNGQVSYEQYF
TRBD2	once	TRBV18	TRBJ2-7	TGTGCCAGCTCACCACGGGGAGTAGCGGGTCGCTGGGAGCAGTACTTC	CASSPRGVAGRWEQYF
.	.	TRBV20-1	TRBJ1-5	TGCAGTGCTAGCGTGGCGCGAGGTCAGCCCCAGCATTTT	CSASVARGQPQHF
.	.	TRBV20-1	TRBJ1-1	TGCAGTGCTAGAGATCTGGGGGGAGGGTACGCTGAAGCTTTCTTT	CSARDLGGGYAEAFF
.	.	TRBV7-9	TRBJ1-4	TGTGCCAGCAGCTCTTTACAGGGAGCAACTAATGAAAAACTGTTTTTT	CASSSLQGATNEKLFF
.	once	TRBV29-1	TRBJ2-1	TGCAGCGGGAGCGGTCGCTCCTACAATGAGCAGTTCTTC	CSGSGRSYNEQFF
.	.	TRBV6-5	TRBJ1-1	TGTGCCAGCAGACCCTTATCGGGTACCACTGAAGCTTTCTTT	CASRPLSGTTEAFF
TRBD1	.	TRBV20-1	TRBJ1-1	TGCAGTGCTAGAGCCCGGGACAGAACAATGAACACTGAAGCTTTCTTT	CSARARDRTMNTEAFF
.	.	TRBV29-1	TRBJ2-7	TGCAGCGTCGGGGTGGGACCCTACGAGCAGTACTTC	CSVGVGPYEQYF
.	.	TRBV13	TRBJ2-1	TGTGCCAGCAGCTTAGAGGGGCCGTACGGGCAGTTCTTC	CASSLEGPYGQFF
.	.	TRBV6-2/TRBV6-3	TRBJ1-1	TGTGCCAGCAGTTACGGCTCGAACACTGAAGCTTTCTTT	CASSYGSNTEAFF
TRBD2	.	TRBV11-2	TRBJ2-5	TGTGCCAGCAGCTTAGGCGGGGGAGAGACCCAGTACTTC	CASSLGGGETQYF
.	.	TRBV6-5	TRBJ1-1	TGTGCCAGCAGTCCGCACTTACAGGGAAACACTGAAGCTTTCTTT	CASSPHLQGNTEAFF
TRBD1	.	TRBV29-1	TRBJ2-1	TGCAGCGTTGAGGGGACAGGGATGGATGAGCAGTTCTTC	CSVEGTGMDEQFF
TRBD1	.	TRBV2	TRBJ1-4	TGTGCCAGCAACGAGGGCGAGGGGGCAGGAAAACTGTTTTTT	CASNEGEGAGKLFF
.	.	TRBV29-1	TRBJ1-2	TGCAGCGTCGTACTGAGGGGGATTAACTATGGCTACACCTTC	CSVVLRGINYGYTF
.	.	TRBV27	TRBJ2-1	TGTGCCAGCAGTTTTAGGCCTCACAGAGATGAGCAGTTCTTC	CASSFRPHRDEQFF
.	.	TRBV6-5	TRBJ2-1	TGTGCCAGCAGTTCAACCAGGGGAGATGAGCAGTTCTTC	CASSSTRGDEQFF
.	.	TRBV29-1	TRBJ1-1	TGCAGCCTCCGGACAGTCTTGAACACTGAAGCTTTCTTT	CSLRTVLNTEAFF
.	once	TRBV6-1	TRBJ2-7	TGTGCCAGCAGTGAAATTGGCAGAGGGTACGAGCAGTACTTC	CASSEIGRGYEQYF
.	once	TRBV30	TRBJ1-5	TGTGCCTGGAGTGTGGGGGGTAGCAATCAGCCCCAGCATTTT	CAWSVGGSNQPQHF
.	.	TRBV29-1	TRBJ1-2	TGCAGCGTTGTCAGGGATGACGGCTACACCTTC	CSVVRDDGYTF
.	few	TRBV6-2/TRBV6-3	TRBJ2-2	TGTGCCAGCAGCTACCCGGAGGGACGTGGCACCGGGGAGCTGTTTTTT	CASSYPEGRGTGELFF
.	.	TRBV19	TRBJ1-2	TGTGCCAGTAGTATCGAGGTGTTGTGGACAGCCTCGGATGGCTACACCTTC	CASSIEVLWTASDGYTF
.	.	TRBV19	TRBJ1-5	TGTGCCACCCGGGGGACGGTTAGCAATCAGCCCCAGCATTTT	CATRGTVSNQPQHF
.	.	TRBV29-1	TRBJ1-1	TGCAGCGTTGAAGTTACTCCCACTGAAGCTTTCTTT	CSVEVTPTEAFF
.	few	TRBV19	TRBJ1-1	TGTGCCAGTAGTATAGCCATGAACACTGAAGCTTTCTTT	CASSIAMNTEAFF
.	.	TRBV5-1	TRBJ1-1	TGCGCCAGCAACCAAGGAGCAACTGAAGCTTTCTTT	CASNQGATEAFF
.	.	TRBV29-1	TRBJ2-3	TGCAGCTCCGCTAGGGGGGATACGCAGTATTTT	CSSARGDTQYF
.	.	TRBV29-1	TRBJ2-1	TGCAGCGTTGAAGATAAAGGACAACAAGGGGATGAGCAGTTCTTC	CSVEDKGQQGDEQFF
TRBD1	.	TRBV29-1	TRBJ2-3	TGCAGCTCCGGGACAGGCTTAACAGATACGCAGTATTTT	CSSGTGLTDTQYF